This TCR beta chain is drawn from a study of shared clonotypes between healthy human individuals. On this clone itself: Its matching antigen is unknown.

This CDR3 region has 14 residues. Germline loops: CDR1 MNHNY, CDR2 SVGAGI (reference sequence). V was trimmed by 5 bases and J by 12 bases, leaving 23 bases between them. For sorted subsets, 200 ng DNA per replicate equaled roughly 30,000 T cell genomes. TCRdb keeps only in-frame clones here, not all; method: immunoSEQ multiplex PCR. The sample yields some 680,000 clones, more than 70% seen once. General study findings and limits: Relative to clonotypes present in all four donors, those not shared had lower generation probabilities.

The chain joins TRBV6-6 to TRBJ2-7, with TRBD2 as a possible D gene (6 bases). Sequencing was done on a sample of memory CD4+ T cells sorted from blood. Regarding subset: CD45RA-negative fraction. This TCR was recovered from a woman younger than 45 in good health. The chain's CDR3 is CASSHDHEGTLAYF. The CDR3, as DNA: TGTGCCAGCAGTCACGACCACGAGGGGACTCTGGCGTACTTC.